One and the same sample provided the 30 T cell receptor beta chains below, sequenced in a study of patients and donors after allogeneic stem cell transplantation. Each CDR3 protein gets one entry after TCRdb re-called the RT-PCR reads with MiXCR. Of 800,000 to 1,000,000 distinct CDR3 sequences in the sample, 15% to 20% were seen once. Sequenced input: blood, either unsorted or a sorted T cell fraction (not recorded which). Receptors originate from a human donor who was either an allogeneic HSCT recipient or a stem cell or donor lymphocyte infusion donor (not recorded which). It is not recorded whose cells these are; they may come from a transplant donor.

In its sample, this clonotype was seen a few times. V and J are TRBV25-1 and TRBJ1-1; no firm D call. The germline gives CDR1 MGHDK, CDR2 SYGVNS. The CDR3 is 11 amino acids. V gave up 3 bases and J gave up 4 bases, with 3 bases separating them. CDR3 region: CASSDSTEAFF. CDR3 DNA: TGTGCCAGCAGTGACAGCACTGAAGCTTTCTTT.

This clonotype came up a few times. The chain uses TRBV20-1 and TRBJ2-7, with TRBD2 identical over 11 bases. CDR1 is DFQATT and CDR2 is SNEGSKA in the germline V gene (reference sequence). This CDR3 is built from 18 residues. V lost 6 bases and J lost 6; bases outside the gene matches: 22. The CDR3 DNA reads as TGCAGTGCAACTTTAAAGGATAGCGGGGGGGCAATCAGCGGCGAGCAGTACTTC. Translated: CSATLKDSGGAISGEQYF.

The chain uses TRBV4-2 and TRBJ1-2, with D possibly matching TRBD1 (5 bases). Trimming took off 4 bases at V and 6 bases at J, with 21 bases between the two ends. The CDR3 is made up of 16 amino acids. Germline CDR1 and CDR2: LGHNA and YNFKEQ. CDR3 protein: CASSRDPTRGSNGYTF. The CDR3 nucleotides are TGTGCCAGCAGCCGGGATCCTACGAGGGGTTCCAATGGCTACACCTTC.

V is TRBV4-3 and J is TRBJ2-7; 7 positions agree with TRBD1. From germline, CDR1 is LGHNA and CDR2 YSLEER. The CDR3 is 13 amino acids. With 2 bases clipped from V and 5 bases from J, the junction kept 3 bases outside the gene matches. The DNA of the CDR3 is TGCGCCAGCAGCCAACTGACAGGGAACGAGCAGTACTTC. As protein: CASSQLTGNEQYF.

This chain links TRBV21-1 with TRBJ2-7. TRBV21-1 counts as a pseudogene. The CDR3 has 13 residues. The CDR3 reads CASSKSITYEQYF. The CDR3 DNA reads TGTGCCAGCAGCAAATCAATCACCTACGAGCAGTACTTC.

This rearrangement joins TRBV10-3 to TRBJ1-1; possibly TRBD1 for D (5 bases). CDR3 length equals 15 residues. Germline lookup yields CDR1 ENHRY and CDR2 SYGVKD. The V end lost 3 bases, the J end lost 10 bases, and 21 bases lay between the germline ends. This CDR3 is CAISDLGTPDEPAFF. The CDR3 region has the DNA TGTGCCATCAGTGACCTGGGGACTCCCGATGAGCCAGCTTTCTTT.

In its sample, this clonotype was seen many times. The DNA of the CDR3 is TGTGCCAGCAGGACAACCTACGAGCAGTACTTC. Translated: CASRTTYEQYF. The chain links TRBV6-5 to TRBJ2-7, with no clear D. The CDR3 loop spans 11 amino acids. V was pared by 6 bases and J by 2 bases, with 5 bases between. Germline values: CDR1 MNHEY, CDR2 SVGAGI.

CDR3 nucleotide sequence: TGTGCCAGCAGCGTCGACCCTGGAAACACCATATATTTT. Its translation is CASSVDPGNTIYF. This chain connects TRBV9 to TRBJ1-3, with D unclear. The CDR3 loop spans 13 amino acids. Germline CDR1 and CDR2: SGDLS and YYNGEE. V was clipped by 2 bases and J by 2 bases, with 5 bases between them.

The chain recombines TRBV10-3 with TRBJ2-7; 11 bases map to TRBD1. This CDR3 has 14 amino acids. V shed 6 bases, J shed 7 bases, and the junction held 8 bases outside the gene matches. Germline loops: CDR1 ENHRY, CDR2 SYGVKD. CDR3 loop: CAIRSGTGGSEQYF. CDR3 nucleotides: TGTGCCATCAGGTCCGGGACAGGGGGATCTGAGCAGTACTTC.

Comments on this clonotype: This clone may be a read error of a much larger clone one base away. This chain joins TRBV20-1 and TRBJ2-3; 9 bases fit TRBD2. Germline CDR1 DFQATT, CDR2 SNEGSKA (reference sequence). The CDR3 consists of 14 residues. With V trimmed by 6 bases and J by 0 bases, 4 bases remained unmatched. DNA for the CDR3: TGCAGTGCCCAACTAGCGGGTAGCACAGATACGCAGTATTTT. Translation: CSAQLAGSTDTQYF.

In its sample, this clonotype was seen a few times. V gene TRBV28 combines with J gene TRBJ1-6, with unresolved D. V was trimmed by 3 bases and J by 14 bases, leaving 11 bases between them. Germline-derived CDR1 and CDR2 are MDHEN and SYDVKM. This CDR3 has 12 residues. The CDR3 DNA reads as TGTGCCAGCAGTTTCACCTTGAGGTCCCTCCACTTT. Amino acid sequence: CASSFTLRSLHF.

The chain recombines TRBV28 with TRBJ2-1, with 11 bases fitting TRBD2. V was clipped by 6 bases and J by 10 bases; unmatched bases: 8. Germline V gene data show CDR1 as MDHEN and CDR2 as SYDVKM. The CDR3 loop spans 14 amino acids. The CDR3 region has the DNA TGTGCCAGCAGAGGGGCTAGCGGGAGGTACGAGCAGTTCTTC. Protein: CASRGASGRYEQFF. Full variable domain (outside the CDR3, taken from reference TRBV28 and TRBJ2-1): DVKVTQSSRYLVKRTGEKVFLECVQDMDHENMFWYRQDPGLGLRLIYFSYDVKMKEKGDIPEGYSVSREKKERFSLILESASTNQTSMYLCASRGASGRYEQFFGPGTRLTVL.

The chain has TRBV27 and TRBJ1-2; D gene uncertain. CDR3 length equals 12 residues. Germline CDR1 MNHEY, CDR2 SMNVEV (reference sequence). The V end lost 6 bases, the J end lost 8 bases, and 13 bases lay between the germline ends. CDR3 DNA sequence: TGTGCCAGCAGCTCACCTCACGGAGGCTACACCTTC. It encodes CASSSPHGGYTF.

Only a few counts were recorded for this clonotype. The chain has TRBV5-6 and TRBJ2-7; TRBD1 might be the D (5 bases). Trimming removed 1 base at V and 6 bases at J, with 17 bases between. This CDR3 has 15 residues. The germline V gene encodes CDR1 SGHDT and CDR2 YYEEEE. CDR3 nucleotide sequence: TGTGCCAGCAGCTTGTTTCGCACAGGAGTCGGCGAGCAGTACTTC. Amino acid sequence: CASSLFRTGVGEQYF.

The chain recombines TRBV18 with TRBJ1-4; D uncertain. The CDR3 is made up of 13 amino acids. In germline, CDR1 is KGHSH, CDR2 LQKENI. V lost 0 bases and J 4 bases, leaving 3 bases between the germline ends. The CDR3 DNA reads TGTGCCAGCTCACCACCCAATAATGAAAAACTGTTTTTT. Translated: CASSPPNNEKLFF.

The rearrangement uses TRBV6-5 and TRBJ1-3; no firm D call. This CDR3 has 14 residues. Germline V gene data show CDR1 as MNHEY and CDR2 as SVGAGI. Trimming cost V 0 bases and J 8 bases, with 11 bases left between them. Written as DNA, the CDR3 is TGTGCCAGCAGTTACTCGTCAGCCCGGGACACCATATATTTT. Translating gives CASSYSSARDTIYF.

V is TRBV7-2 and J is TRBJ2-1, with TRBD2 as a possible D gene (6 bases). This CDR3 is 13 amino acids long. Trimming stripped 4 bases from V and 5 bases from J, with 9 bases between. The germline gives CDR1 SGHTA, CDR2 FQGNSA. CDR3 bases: TGTGCCAGCAGCTGGGGACTTAACAATGAGCAGTTCTTC. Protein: CASSWGLNNEQFF. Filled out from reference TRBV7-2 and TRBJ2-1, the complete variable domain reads GAGVSQSPSNKVTEKGKDVELRCDPISGHTALYWYRQSLGQGLEFLIYFQGNSAPDKSGLPSDRFSAERTGGSVSTLTIQRTQQEDSAVYLCASSWGLNNEQFFGPGTRLTVL.

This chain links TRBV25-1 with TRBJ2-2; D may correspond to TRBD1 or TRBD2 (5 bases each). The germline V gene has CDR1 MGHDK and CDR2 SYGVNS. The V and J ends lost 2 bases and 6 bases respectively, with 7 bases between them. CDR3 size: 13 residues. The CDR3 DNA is TGTGCCAGCAGTGAAGTGGGACCCGGGGAGCTGTTTTTT. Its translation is CASSEVGPGELFF.

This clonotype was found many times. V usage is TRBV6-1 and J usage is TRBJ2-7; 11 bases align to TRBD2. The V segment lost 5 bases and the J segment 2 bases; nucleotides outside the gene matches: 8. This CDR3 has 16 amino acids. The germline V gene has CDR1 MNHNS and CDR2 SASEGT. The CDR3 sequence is CASSTPSGRKTYEQYF. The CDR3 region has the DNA TGTGCCAGCAGTACCCCTAGCGGGAGGAAAACCTACGAGCAGTACTTC.

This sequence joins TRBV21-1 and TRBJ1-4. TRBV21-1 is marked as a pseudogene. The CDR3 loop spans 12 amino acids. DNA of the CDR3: TGTGCCAGCGAAAAATCTAATGAAAAACTGTTTTTT. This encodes CASEKSNEKLFF.

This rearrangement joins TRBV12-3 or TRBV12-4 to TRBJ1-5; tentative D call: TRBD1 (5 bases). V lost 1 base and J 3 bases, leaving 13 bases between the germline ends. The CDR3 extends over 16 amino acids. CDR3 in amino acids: CASSLGAGGINQPQHF. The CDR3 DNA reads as TGTGCCAGCAGTTTAGGGGCGGGGGGAATCAATCAGCCCCAGCATTTT.

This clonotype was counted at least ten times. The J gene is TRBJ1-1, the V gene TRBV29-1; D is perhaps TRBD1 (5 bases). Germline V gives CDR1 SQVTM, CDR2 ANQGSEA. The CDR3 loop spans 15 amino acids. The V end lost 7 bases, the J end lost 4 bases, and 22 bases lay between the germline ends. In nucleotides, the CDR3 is TGCAGCGCCCGGGGCTCCCAGACTCATCCCACTGAAGCTTTCTTT. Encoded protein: CSARGSQTHPTEAFF.

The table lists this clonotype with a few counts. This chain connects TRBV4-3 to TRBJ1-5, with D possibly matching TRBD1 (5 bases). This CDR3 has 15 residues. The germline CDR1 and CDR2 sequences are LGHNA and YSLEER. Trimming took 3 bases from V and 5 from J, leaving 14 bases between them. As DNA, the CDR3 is TGCGCCAGCAGCCAGGAATGGAGGGGTTATCAGCCCCAGCATTTT. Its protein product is CASSQEWRGYQPQHF.

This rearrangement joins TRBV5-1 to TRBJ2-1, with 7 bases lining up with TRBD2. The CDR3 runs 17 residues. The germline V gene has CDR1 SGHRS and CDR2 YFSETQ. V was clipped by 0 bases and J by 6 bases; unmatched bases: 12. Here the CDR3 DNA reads TGCGCCAGCAGCTTGGAGCTTACAGGTCGACTAGCCAATGAGCAGTTCTTC. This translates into CASSLELTGRLANEQFF. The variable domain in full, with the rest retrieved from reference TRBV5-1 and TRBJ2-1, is KAGVTQTPRYLIKTRGQQVTLSCSPISGHRSVSWYQQTPGQGLQFLFEYFSETQRNKGNFPGRFSGRQFSNSRSEMNVSTLELGDSALYLCASSLELTGRLANEQFFGPGTRLTVL.

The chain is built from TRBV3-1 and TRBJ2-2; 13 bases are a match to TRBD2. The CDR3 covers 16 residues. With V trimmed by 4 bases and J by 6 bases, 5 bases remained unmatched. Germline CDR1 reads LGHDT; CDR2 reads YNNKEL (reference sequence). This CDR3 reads CASSPPTSGGPGELFF. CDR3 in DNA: TGTGCCAGCAGCCCCCCGACTAGCGGGGGGCCCGGGGAGCTGTTTTTT.

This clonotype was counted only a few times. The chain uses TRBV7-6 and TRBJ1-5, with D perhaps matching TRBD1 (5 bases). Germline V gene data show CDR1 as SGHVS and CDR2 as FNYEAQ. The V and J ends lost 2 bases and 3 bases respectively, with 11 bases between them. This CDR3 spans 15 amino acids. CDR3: CASSLFQGLNQPQHF. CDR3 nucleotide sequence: TGTGCCAGCAGCTTATTCCAGGGACTCAATCAGCCCCAGCATTTT.

This CDR3 is CASSKGRGPYYEQYF. The CDR3 DNA follows: TGTGCCAGCAGCAAAGGGAGGGGACCCTACTACGAGCAGTACTTC. The chain combines TRBV21-1 with TRBJ2-7; no DNA check was done on the table's D call, TRBD2. TRBV21-1 is designated a pseudogene. The CDR3 consists of 15 residues.

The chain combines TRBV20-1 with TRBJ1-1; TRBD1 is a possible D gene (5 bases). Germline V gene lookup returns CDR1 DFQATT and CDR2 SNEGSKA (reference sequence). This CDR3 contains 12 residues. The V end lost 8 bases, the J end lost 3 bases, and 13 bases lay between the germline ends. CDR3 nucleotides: TGCAGTTTCTACAGAGGGGACACTGAAGCTTTCTTT. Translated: CSFYRGDTEAFF.

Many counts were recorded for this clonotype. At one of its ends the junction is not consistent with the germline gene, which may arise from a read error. The CDR3 region is CASSLVRDTEAFF. CDR3 coding DNA: TGTGCCAGCAGCTTAGTTCGGGACACTGAAGCTTTCTTT. The chain is built from TRBV5-1 and TRBJ1-1; D gene unclear. Per the germline V gene, CDR1 is SGHRS and CDR2 is YFSETQ. CDR3 length: 13 residues.

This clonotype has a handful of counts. The chain's CDR3 is CASSLTPNNEQFF. The CDR3, as DNA: TGCGCCAGCAGCTTGACCCCCAACAATGAGCAGTTCTTC. The chain recombines TRBV5-1 with TRBJ2-1; D is undetermined. This CDR3 region has 13 residues. CDR1 is SGHRS, CDR2 YFSETQ, per germline. V gave up 1 base and J gave up 5 bases, with 7 bases separating them.